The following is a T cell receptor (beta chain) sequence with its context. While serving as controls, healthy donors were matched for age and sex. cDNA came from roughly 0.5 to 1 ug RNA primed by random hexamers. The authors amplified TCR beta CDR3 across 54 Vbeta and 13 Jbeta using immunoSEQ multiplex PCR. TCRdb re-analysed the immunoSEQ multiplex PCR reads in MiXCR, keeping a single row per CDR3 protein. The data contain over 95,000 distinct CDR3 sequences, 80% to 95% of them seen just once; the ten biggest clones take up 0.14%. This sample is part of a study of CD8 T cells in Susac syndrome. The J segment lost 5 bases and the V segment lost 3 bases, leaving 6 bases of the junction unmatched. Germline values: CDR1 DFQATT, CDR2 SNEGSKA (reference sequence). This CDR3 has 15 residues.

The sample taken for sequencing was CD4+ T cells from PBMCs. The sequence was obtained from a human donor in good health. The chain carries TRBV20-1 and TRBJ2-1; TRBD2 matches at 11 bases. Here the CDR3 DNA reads TGCAGTGCTAGGCGCGGACTAGCGGGCAACAATGAGCAGTTCTTC. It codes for CSARRGLAGNNEQFF.